In this sample, the clone carrying this TCR beta chain turned up a few times. The sample originates from a study of T cells after yellow fever vaccination. This CDR3 contains 14 residues. CDR1 is MNHNS and CDR2 is SASEGT in the germline V gene. The germline V and J ends were trimmed by 7 bases and 2 bases, with 15 bases remaining between them. As TCR cDNA was made by 5'RACE template switching, a universal primer site and UMIs were added. MiXCR, applied by TCRdb to the 5' RACE reads, yields one record per CDR3 protein. The sample has roughly 170,000 distinct CDR3 sequences; about 6% are singletons. The material sequenced was CD4+ T cells sorted from PBMCs, taken on the day of the first yellow fever vaccination. The receptor comes from a man in his late teens or twenties who received the YFV17D yellow fever vaccine. The gene calls are TRBV6-1 and TRBJ2-7; D ambiguous. The CDR3 DNA reads TGTGCCAGCATGATGATACCCCTAGCCTACGAGCAGTACTTC. Its translation is CASMMIPLAYEQYF.